Following are 20 T cell receptor beta chains from one sample sequenced in a study of blood T cell repertoires in COVID-19. Repertoires were generated with immunoSEQ multiplex PCR, while TCRdb's copy carries only in-frame clones and drops some. Of under 300,000 clones in the sample, roughly 87% were seen once. What was sequenced was peripheral blood. The origin of the receptors is a man in his sixties who had recovered from COVID-19.

As for this clone: Other DNA sequences in the same sample also yield this CDR3. V usage is TRBV19 and J usage is TRBJ1-5, with TRBD1 identical over 9 bases. The CDR3 runs to 18 residues. CDR1 and CDR2 (germline): LNHDA, SQIVND (reference sequence). V was clipped by 5 bases and J by 0 bases; unmatched bases: 11. The CDR3 protein is CASSRPGTGNNSNQPQHF. The CDR3 coding sequence is TGTGCCAGTAGTCGTCCCGGGACAGGGAATAATAGCAATCAGCCCCAGCATTTT.

The V and J genes are TRBV5-1 and TRBJ2-3; TRBD2 is a possible D gene (6 bases). This CDR3 spans 16 amino acids. Germline V CDR1 and CDR2: SGHRS, YFSETQ. V gave up 0 bases and J gave up 2 bases, with 13 bases separating them. The DNA for the CDR3 is TGCGCCAGCAGCTTGGCCGCGGGAATTGACACAGATACGCAGTATTTT. It encodes CASSLAAGIDTDTQYF.

This clone is a singleton in its sample. CDR3 protein: CASSTLRAGGGNEQFF. The DNA for the CDR3 is TGTGCCAGTAGTACCCTCCGAGCGGGGGGGGGCAATGAGCAGTTCTTC. The gene calls are TRBV19 and TRBJ2-1, with 10 bases lining up with TRBD2. V lost 4 bases, J lost 6 bases, and 9 bases stayed unmatched. Germline CDR1 is LNHDA and CDR2 is SQIVND (reference sequence). The CDR3 sequence is 16 residues long.

The rearrangement links TRBV11-2 to TRBJ2-1; 14 positions agree with TRBD2. V lost 1 base, J lost 4 bases, and 6 bases stayed unmatched. Germline V gene sequence: CDR1 SGHAT, CDR2 FQNNGV. The CDR3 has 18 residues. The CDR3 here is CASSLVGLAGGFYNEQFF. The CDR3 nucleotides are TGTGCCAGCAGCTTAGTAGGACTAGCGGGGGGATTTTACAATGAGCAGTTCTTC.

CDR3 nucleotides: TGTGCCAGTAGTACGTCCAGGGGGCTCTACGAGCAGTACTTC. It specifies CASSTSRGLYEQYF. The rearrangement links TRBV19 to TRBJ2-7; TRBD1 matches 8 bases. The CDR3 totals 14 residues. Germline V gene sequence: CDR1 LNHDA, CDR2 SQIVND (reference sequence). V lost 4 bases to trimming and J lost 3 bases; unmatched junction nucleotides: 5.

The chain uses TRBV5-6 and TRBJ1-1, with a tentative D call TRBD1 (5 bases). Germline-derived CDR1 and CDR2 are SGHDT and YYEEEE. V shed 1 base and J shed 2 bases, with 9 bases lying between them. The CDR3 spans 14 residues. In nucleotides, the CDR3 is TGTGCCAGCAGCTTGAGACAGCCTAACACTGAAGCTTTCTTT. Translating it yields CASSLRQPNTEAFF.

The CDR3 sequence is CSAYLSGNTIYF. For the CDR3, the DNA is TGCAGCGCTTATCTTTCTGGAAACACCATATATTTT. The rearrangement links TRBV29-1 to TRBJ1-3; no reliable D call. With 7 bases removed from V and 1 base from J, the gap between germline ends came to 8 bases. This CDR3 is 12 amino acids long. CDR1 and CDR2 from the germline V gene are SQVTM and ANQGSEA.

This chain uses TRBV5-1 with TRBJ2-2; TRBD2 agrees at 9 bases. V shed 1 base and J 4 bases; nucleotides not matched to a gene: 5. Germline values: CDR1 SGHRS, CDR2 YFSETQ. This CDR3 spans 16 amino acids. In DNA form, the CDR3 reads TGCGCCAGCAGCTTGACGGGACTAGCTGGCACCGGGGAGCTGTTTTTT. Protein sequence: CASSLTGLAGTGELFF.

J is TRBJ1-4 and V is TRBV11-3, with a weak D call TRBD1 (5 bases). V shed 5 bases and J shed 2 bases, with 24 bases lying between them. Germline V gene lookup returns CDR1 SGHNT and CDR2 YENEEA. The CDR3 has 19 amino acids. The CDR3, as DNA: TGTGCCAGCAGCCCGACCCGCCTTTTCCAGGGCAGGACTAATGAAAAACTGTTTTTT. Amino acid sequence: CASSPTRLFQGRTNEKLFF.

The rearrangement uses TRBV6-6 and TRBJ1-1; 9 nucleotides agree with TRBD1. V shed 5 bases, J shed 7 bases, and the junction held 11 bases outside the gene matches. The CDR3 is 15 amino acids. The germline gives CDR1 MNHNY, CDR2 SVGAGI (reference sequence). In nucleotides, the CDR3 is TGTGCCAGCAGTGCGCCTCCGGGACAGGGATTTGAAGCTTTCTTT. It is translated as CASSAPPGQGFEAFF.

V gene TRBV6-5 combines with J gene TRBJ2-7; 11 bases map to TRBD2. CDR3 size: 15 residues. Losses at the gene ends were 6 bases for V and 3 bases for J; bases not matched to a gene: 7. Germline CDR1 MNHEY, CDR2 SVGAGI. Written as DNA, the CDR3 is TGTGCCAGCAGGCCCGGTCTAGCGGGGGGCTACGAGCAGTACTTC. This codes for CASRPGLAGGYEQYF.

This clone was observed a few times. The chain links TRBV19 to TRBJ2-1, with 14 positions matching TRBD2. The CDR3 extends over 17 amino acids. Germline CDR1 is LNHDA and CDR2 is SQIVND (reference sequence). V was clipped by 3 bases and J by 8 bases; unmatched bases: 9. The CDR3 here is CASSMGTSGGELHEQFF. The CDR3 bases are TGTGCCAGTAGTATGGGGACTAGCGGGGGAGAACTTCATGAGCAGTTCTTC.

V usage is TRBV6-5 and J usage is TRBJ2-2; tentative D call: TRBD2 (6 bases). The length of the CDR3 is 14 residues. In germline, CDR1 is MNHEY, CDR2 SVGAGI. V lost 9 bases, J lost 4 bases, and 15 bases lay in between. CDR3 in DNA: TGTGCCAGTACTGCTGTCGGGGGCACCGGGGAGCTGTTTTTT. This sequence encodes CASTAVGGTGELFF.

V is TRBV7-2 and J is TRBJ2-4; D may be TRBD1 (6 bases). The V end was cut by 5 bases, the J end by 3 bases, with 11 bases between. The CDR3 contains 14 residues. From germline, CDR1 is SGHTA and CDR2 FQGNSA. CDR3: CASSMGHLKNIQYF. In nucleotides, the CDR3 is TGTGCCAGCAGCATGGGACACCTCAAAAACATTCAGTACTTC.

This rearrangement joins TRBV11-2 to TRBJ2-3; weak D call: TRBD2 (6 bases). Germline V lookup: CDR1 SGHAT, CDR2 FQNNGV. The V end lost 0 bases, the J end lost 5 bases, and 9 bases lay between the germline ends. The CDR3 sequence is 14 residues long. The CDR3 loop reads CASSLDRLVDTQYF. DNA of the CDR3: TGTGCCAGCAGCTTAGATCGACTAGTAGATACGCAGTATTTT.

This clone was counted between two and nine times. In the same sample, other DNA sequences code for this CDR3. The chain employs TRBV7-9 and TRBJ2-7; 8 bases are a match to TRBD1. Per germline, CDR1 SEHNR and CDR2 FQNEAQ (reference sequence). The CDR3 loop spans 14 amino acids. V was pared by 1 base and J by 1 base, with 0 bases of the junction left unmatched. Written as DNA, the CDR3 is TGTGCCAGCAGCTTAGGGACAGGGTCCTACGAGCAGTACTTC. Translation: CASSLGTGSYEQYF.

The CDR3 coding sequence is TGTGCCAGCAGGGACATCACGAACACTGAAGCTTTCTTT. Residues: CASRDITNTEAFF. The V call is TRBV3-1 (or the pseudogene TRBV3-2), the J call TRBJ1-1; D may be TRBD1 (5 bases). CDR3 length: 13 residues. The germline gives CDR1 LGHDT, CDR2 YNNKEL (reference sequence). V was trimmed by 6 bases and J by 1 base, leaving 9 bases between them.

The rearrangement links TRBV4-1 to TRBJ2-5; D is unclear. V dropped 1 base and J dropped 2 bases, with 5 bases sitting between them. Looked up from germline, CDR1 is MGHRA and CDR2 is YSYEKL. The CDR3 is 13 residues long. The DNA of the CDR3 is TGCGCCAGCAGCCAAGTGGAGCAAGAGACCCAGTACTTC. Residues: CASSQVEQETQYF.

This chain connects TRBV4-1 to TRBJ1-2, with D hard to call. Deletions cut 7 bases from V and 4 bases from J, with 16 bases between. Per the germline V gene, CDR1 is MGHRA and CDR2 is YSYEKL. The CDR3 spans 14 residues. CDR3 sequence: CASTPVASRYGYTF. The DNA for the CDR3 is TGCGCCAGCACCCCCGTTGCGTCTCGCTATGGCTACACCTTC.

The table lists this clone with a few counts. CDR3 DNA: TGTGCCAGCAGTTTTGAGGGAACCGAAGCTTTCTTT. Translation: CASSFEGTEAFF. This chain joins TRBV12-3 or TRBV12-4 and TRBJ1-1; D ambiguous. CDR3 size: 12 residues. Trimming cost V 3 bases and J 8 bases, with 10 bases left between them.